This T cell receptor (beta chain) derives from a study of early T cells in non-severe SARS-CoV-2 infection. Germline V lookup: CDR1 SEHNR, CDR2 FQNEAQ (reference sequence). The CDR3 has 17 amino acids. The J segment lost 0 bases and the V segment lost 5 bases, leaving 9 bases of the junction unmatched. Tagging with unique molecular identifiers was applied to individual cDNA molecules. TCRdb reanalysed the 5' RACE reads using MiXCR and keeps one entry per CDR3 protein. The sample lists some 41,000 distinct CDR3 sequences; 20% to 25% were seen once. This clonotype was seen only a few times. The rearrangement uses TRBV7-9 and TRBJ1-3; 8 bases are shared with TRBD1. The sequencing used whole blood, collected at baseline. This clonotype was obtained from an adult who was a healthcare worker with PCR-confirmed SARS-CoV-2 infection or an uninfected control (not recorded which). The CDR3 bases are TGTGCCAGCAGCCCCCTGACAGGGGAGCGCTCTGGAAACACCATATATTTT. It yields the protein CASSPLTGERSGNTIYF. The full variable domain, rest sourced from reference TRBV7-9 and TRBJ1-3, is DTGVSQNPRHKITKRGQNVTFRCDPISEHNRLYWYRQTLGQGPEFLTYFQNEAQLEKSRLLSDRFSAERPKGSFSTLEIQRTEQGDSAMYLCASSPLTGERSGNTIYFGEGSWLTVV.